The 9 T cell receptor beta chains given below trace back to one sample, sequenced in a study of T cells after yellow fever vaccination. From the 5' RACE reads, TCRdb called clonotypes with MiXCR, one entry per CDR3 protein. The sample has roughly 170,000 distinct CDR3 sequences; roughly 6.2% are singletons. The sequencing used CD4+ T cells sorted from PBMCs, collected on the day of the first yellow fever vaccination. Receptor source: a man aged 18 to 35 who received the YFV17D yellow fever vaccine.

This clonotype has more than one count but fewer than ten. V is TRBV11-2 and J is TRBJ1-2, with a weak D call TRBD1 (6 bases). This CDR3 has 15 residues. Per the germline V gene, CDR1 is SGHAT and CDR2 is FQNNGV. V was shortened by 5 bases and J by 4 bases, with 17 bases between the two germline ends. CDR3 in DNA: TGTGCCAGCAGCGCCCCGAGGGCAGGGGTCTATGGCTACACCTTC. Residues: CASSAPRAGVYGYTF.

This clonotype was counted at least ten times. The genes are TRBV7-6 and TRBJ2-3, with unresolved D. V lost 5 bases and J 2 bases, leaving 11 bases between the germline ends. Germline values: CDR1 SGHVS, CDR2 FNYEAQ. This CDR3 is 14 amino acids long. CDR3 sequence: CASSPDSYTDTQYF. The CDR3 DNA follows: TGTGCCAGCAGCCCAGACTCGTACACAGATACGCAGTATTTT.

Many counts were recorded for this clonotype. The V and J genes are TRBV29-1 and TRBJ1-5; 7 bases line up with TRBD1. Germline lookup yields CDR1 SQVTM and CDR2 ANQGSEA. Trimming at V came to 6 bases and at J to 6 bases, leaving 5 bases not matched to a gene. The CDR3 contains 12 residues. Here the CDR3 reads CSVRGSAQPQHF. In DNA, the CDR3 is TGCAGCGTCAGGGGGTCGGCTCAGCCCCAGCATTTT.

The sample holds a few counts of this clonotype. The chain combines TRBV19 with TRBJ1-6, with 7 bases that match TRBD1. CDR3 length equals 14 residues. Germline V gene sequence: CDR1 LNHDA, CDR2 SQIVND (reference sequence). Germline trimming cut 6 bases from V and 8 bases from J; bases unmatched to any gene: 7. For the CDR3, the DNA is TGTGCCAGTAGCGAGACAGGGTTCGATTCACCCCTCCACTTT. Translation gives CASSETGFDSPLHF.

This clonotype was counted only a few times. The chain carries TRBV7-2 and TRBJ2-7; D may match TRBD1 or TRBD2 (5 bases each). From germline, CDR1 is SGHTA and CDR2 FQGNSA. Deletions cut 5 bases from V and 3 bases from J, with 20 bases between. This CDR3 is 16 amino acids long. In nucleotides, the CDR3 is TGTGCCAGCAGCCTCCGATACCTCCGGGACCACTACGAGCAGTACTTC. This sequence encodes CASSLRYLRDHYEQYF.

This clonotype was detected many times. V and J are TRBV7-9 and TRBJ2-5; TRBD1 might be the D (5 bases). CDR1 and CDR2 (germline): SEHNR, FQNEAQ (reference sequence). This CDR3 spans 13 amino acids. V lost 10 bases and J 5 bases, leaving 17 bases between the germline ends. CDR3 in DNA: TGTGCCACCAAGTCAGGCAGGGTTGAGACCCAGTACTTC. It codes for CATKSGRVETQYF.

This clonotype appeared many times. The J gene is TRBJ1-1, the V gene TRBV7-2; possible D gene TRBD1, 6 bases. The germline V gene has CDR1 SGHTA and CDR2 FQGNSA. The CDR3 is made up of 13 amino acids. V shed 1 base and J shed 7 bases, with 10 bases lying between them. CDR3 DNA sequence: TGTGCCAGCAGCTTAGGTACAGGGTATGAAGCTTTCTTT. Its translation: CASSLGTGYEAFF.

This clonotype was seen many times. J is TRBJ2-7 and V is TRBV6-2 or TRBV6-3; D is unclear. The germline V gene has CDR1 MNHEY and CDR2 SVGEGT. This CDR3 is built from 17 residues. The V and J ends lost 4 bases and 4 bases respectively, with 23 bases between them. The CDR3 DNA sequence: TGTGCCAGCAGTTCAGAGCGTACCTTTTCCTCACCTTACGAGCAGTACTTC. The encoded protein is CASSSERTFSSPYEQYF.

In the case of this clonotype: Just one base apart from a much larger clone, this may be a read error. The V gene is TRBV5-1, the J gene TRBJ1-6; D gene unclear. Germline V gene lookup returns CDR1 SGHRS and CDR2 YFSETQ. The CDR3 is 17 amino acids. The CDR3 here is CASSLDPVSSYKSPLHF. DNA for the CDR3: TGCGCCAGCAGCTTGGATCCTGTGAGCTCCTATAAGTCACCCCTCCACTTT. Combining the CDR3 with reference TRBV5-1 and TRBJ1-6 gives the whole variable domain KAGVTQTPRYLIKTRGQQVTLSCSPISGHRSVSWYQQTPGQGLQFLFEYFSETQRNKGNFPGRFSGRQFSNSRSEMNVSTLELGDSALYLCASSLDPVSSYKSPLHFGNGTRLTVT.